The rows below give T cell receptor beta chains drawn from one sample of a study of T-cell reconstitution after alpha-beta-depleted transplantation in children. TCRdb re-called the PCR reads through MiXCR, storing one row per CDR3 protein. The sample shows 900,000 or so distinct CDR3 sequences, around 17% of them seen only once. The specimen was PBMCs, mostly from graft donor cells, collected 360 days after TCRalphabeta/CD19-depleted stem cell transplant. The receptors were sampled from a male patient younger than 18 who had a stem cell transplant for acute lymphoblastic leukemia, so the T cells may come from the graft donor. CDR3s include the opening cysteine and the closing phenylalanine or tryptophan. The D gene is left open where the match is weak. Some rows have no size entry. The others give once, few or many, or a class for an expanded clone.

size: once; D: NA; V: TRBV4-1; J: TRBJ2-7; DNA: TGCGCCAGCAGCCGGGGCGGGTATTGGTCCTACGAGCAGTACTTC; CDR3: CASSRGGYWSYEQYF
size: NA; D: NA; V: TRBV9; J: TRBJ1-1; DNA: TGTGCCAGCAGCGTAGCCCCCGGGCAACAAGCTTTCTTT; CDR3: CASSVAPGQQAFF
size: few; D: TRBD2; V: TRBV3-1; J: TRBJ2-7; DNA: TGTGCCAGCAGCCAAGGTACGGGTTTCGGACTAGCGACAAACTACGAGCAGTACTTC; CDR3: CASSQGTGFGLATNYEQYF
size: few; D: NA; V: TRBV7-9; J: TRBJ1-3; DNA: TGTGCCAGCAGCTCCGTCGGGGGAGGGATCGGAAACACCATATATTTT; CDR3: CASSSVGGGIGNTIYF
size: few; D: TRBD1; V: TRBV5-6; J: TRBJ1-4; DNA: TGTGCCAGCAGCCCCAATCCTGGTTGGGGACAGGGTTCAATGAACGAAAAACTGTTTTTT; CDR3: CASSPNPGWGQGSMNEKLFF
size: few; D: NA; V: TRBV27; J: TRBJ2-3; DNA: TGTGCCAGCAGTTTAGGGGAGACCCGCACAGATACGCAGTATTTT; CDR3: CASSLGETRTDTQYF
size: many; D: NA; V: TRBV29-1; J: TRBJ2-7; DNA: TGCAGCGTTGTCACCGTAACTAGACCCCACTACGAGCAGTACTTC; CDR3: CSVVTVTRPHYEQYF
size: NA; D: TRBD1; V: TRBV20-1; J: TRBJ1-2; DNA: TGCAGTGCTGCCCAGGACAGGGACTCCTATGGCTACACCTTC; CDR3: CSAAQDRDSYGYTF
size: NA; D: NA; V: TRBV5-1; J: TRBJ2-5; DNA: TGCGCCAGCAGCCTAGACGGCGGGCCCCAAGAGACCCAGTACTTC; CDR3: CASSLDGGPQETQYF
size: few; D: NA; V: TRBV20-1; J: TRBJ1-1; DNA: TGCAGTGCTAGCCTAGGGACCTTCTTT; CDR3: CSASLGTFF
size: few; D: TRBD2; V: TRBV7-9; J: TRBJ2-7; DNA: TGTGCCAGCAGCCCCCCCCGGACTAGCGGAACCTACGAGCAGTACTTC; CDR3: CASSPPRTSGTYEQYF
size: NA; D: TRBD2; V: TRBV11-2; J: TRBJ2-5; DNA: TGTGCCAGCAGCTTAGGAGGGACTAGCGGGAGTCGTCGGGAGACCCAGTACTTC; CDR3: CASSLGGTSGSRRETQYF
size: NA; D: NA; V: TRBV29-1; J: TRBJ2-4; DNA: TGCAGCGCCAGGACCGAGGGCAGGGCCAAAAACATTCAGTACTTC; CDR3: CSARTEGRAKNIQYF
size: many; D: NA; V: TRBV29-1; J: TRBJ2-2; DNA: TGCAGCGTTGCCCCTAGTCCCGGGGAGCTGTTTTTT; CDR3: CSVAPSPGELFF
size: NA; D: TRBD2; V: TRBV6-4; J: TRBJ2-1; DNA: TGTGCCAGCAGTGACAGGAGCGGGAACTACAATGAGCAGTTCTTC; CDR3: CASSDRSGNYNEQFF
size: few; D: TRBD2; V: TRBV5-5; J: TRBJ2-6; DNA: TGTGCCAGCAGCATCGGACTAGCGGGGTACTCTGGGGCCAACGTCCTGACTTTC; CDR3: CASSIGLAGYSGANVLTF
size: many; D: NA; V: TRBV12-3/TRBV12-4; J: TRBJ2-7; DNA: TGTGCCAGCAGTCCAAGATCGGGGATCTCCTACGAGCAGTACTTC; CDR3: CASSPRSGISYEQYF
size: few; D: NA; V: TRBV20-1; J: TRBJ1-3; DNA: TGCAGTGCCCTTGGAGGGGGTGCTGGAAACACCATATATTTT; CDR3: CSALGGGAGNTIYF
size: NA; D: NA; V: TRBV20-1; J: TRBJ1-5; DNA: TGCAGTGCTACTCAGAGCAATCAGCCCCAGCATTTT; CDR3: CSATQSNQPQHF
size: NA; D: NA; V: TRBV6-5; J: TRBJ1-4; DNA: TGTGCCAGCAGTTACGGTCAGATAAATGAAAAACTGTTTTTT; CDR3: CASSYGQINEKLFF
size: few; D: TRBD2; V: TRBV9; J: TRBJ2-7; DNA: TGTGCCAGCAGCGTGGGGACTAGCGGGAGTGGCTCCTACGAGCAGTACTTC; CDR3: CASSVGTSGSGSYEQYF
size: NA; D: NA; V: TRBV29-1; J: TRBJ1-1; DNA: TGCAGCGTCGGACGGAGGAACACTGAAGCTTTCTTT; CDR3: CSVGRRNTEAFF
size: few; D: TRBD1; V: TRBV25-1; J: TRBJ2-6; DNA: TGTGCCAGCAGTGGTTGGGGGACAGGGGAGTCTGGGGCCAACGTCCTGACTTTC; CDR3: CASSGWGTGESGANVLTF
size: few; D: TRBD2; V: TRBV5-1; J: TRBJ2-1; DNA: TGCGCCAGCAGCTTGGAGGGACTAGGGCTCGATGAGCAGTTCTTC; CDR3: CASSLEGLGLDEQFF
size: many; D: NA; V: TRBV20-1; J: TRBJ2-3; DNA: TGCAGTGCTAGGACGGGGGCGATTATAACAGATACGCAGTATTTT; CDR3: CSARTGAIITDTQYF
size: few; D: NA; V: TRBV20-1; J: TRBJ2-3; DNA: TGCAGTGGCATCCGAAGAGTCGGCACAGATACGCAGTATTTT; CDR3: CSGIRRVGTDTQYF
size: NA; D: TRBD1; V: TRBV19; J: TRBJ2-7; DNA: TGTGCCAGTACCATGAGGACAGGCGTCTACGAGCAGTACTTC; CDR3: CASTMRTGVYEQYF
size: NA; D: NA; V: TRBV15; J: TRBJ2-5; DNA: TGTGCCACCAGCTTCCCCCAAGAGACCCAGTACTTC; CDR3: CATSFPQETQYF
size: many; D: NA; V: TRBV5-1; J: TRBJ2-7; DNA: TGCGCCAGCAGCTCCCGCCAGGGCAGACGCTACTACGAGCAGTACTTC; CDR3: CASSSRQGRRYYEQYF
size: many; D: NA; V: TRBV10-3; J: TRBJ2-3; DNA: TGTGCCATCACGCGATCGGGGTCAGATACGCAGTATTTT; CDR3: CAITRSGSDTQYF
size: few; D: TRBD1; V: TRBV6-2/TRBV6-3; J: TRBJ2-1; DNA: TGTGCCAGCGTCTTGGCAGGGGGATACAATGAGCAGTTCTTC; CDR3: CASVLAGGYNEQFF
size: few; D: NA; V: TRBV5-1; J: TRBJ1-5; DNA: TGCGCCAGTCTCGGCAGGGAGGTTCAGCCCCAGCATTTT; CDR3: CASLGREVQPQHF
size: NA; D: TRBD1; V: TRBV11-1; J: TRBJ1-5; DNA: TGTGCCAGCAGCTTCGACGGACAGGAGCGGGTATGCAATCAGCCCCAGCATTTT; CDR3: CASSFDGQERVCNQPQHF
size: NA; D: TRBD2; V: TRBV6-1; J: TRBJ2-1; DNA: TGTGCCAGCATGGAGGGACTAGCGGCTATCAATGAGCAGTTCTTC; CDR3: CASMEGLAAINEQFF
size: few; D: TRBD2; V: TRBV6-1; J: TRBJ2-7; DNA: TGTGCCAGCAGTATCCAGGGACTAGCGGGAGGGCCAGTGGGCGAGCAGTACTTC; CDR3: CASSIQGLAGGPVGEQYF
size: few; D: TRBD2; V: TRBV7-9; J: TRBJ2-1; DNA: TGTGCCAGCAGCTTCTCCGGCCTAGCGGTTCAGTATGAGCAGTTCTTC; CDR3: CASSFSGLAVQYEQFF